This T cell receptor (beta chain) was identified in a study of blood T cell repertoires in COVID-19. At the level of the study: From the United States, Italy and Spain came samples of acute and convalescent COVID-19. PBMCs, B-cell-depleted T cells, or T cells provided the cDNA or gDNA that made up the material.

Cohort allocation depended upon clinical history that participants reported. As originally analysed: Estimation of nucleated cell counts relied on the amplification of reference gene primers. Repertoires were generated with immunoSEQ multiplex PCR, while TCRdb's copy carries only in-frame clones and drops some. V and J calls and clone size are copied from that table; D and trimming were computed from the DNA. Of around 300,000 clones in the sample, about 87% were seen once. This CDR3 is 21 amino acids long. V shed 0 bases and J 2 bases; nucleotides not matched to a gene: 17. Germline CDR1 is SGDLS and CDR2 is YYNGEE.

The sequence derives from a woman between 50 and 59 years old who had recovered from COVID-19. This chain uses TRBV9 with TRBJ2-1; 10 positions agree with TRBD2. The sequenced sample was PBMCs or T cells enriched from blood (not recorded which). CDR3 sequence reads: CASSVAAPRHLGLAAYNEQFF. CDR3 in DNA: TGTGCCAGCAGCGTAGCGGCGCCTCGGCACCTCGGACTAGCGGCCTACAATGAGCAGTTCTTC.